This TCR beta chain was identified in a study of blood T cell repertoires in COVID-19. Repertoires were generated with immunoSEQ multiplex PCR, while TCRdb's copy carries only in-frame clones and drops some. The data hold fewer than 300,000 clones, with approximately 93% observed a single time. The CDR3 runs 16 residues. From germline, CDR1 is KGHSH and CDR2 LQKENI. Trimming took 4 bases from V and 4 from J; bases not matched to a gene: 8. Input material: peripheral blood. The chain combines TRBV18 with TRBJ1-1, with 11 positions matching TRBD1. The TCR comes from a woman aged 25 to 39 with COVID-19, enrolled during active disease. As DNA, the CDR3 is TGTGCCAGCTCACTGCTGACCGGGACAGGGGGCACTGAAGCTTTCTTT. This gives the protein CASSLLTGTGGTEAFF.